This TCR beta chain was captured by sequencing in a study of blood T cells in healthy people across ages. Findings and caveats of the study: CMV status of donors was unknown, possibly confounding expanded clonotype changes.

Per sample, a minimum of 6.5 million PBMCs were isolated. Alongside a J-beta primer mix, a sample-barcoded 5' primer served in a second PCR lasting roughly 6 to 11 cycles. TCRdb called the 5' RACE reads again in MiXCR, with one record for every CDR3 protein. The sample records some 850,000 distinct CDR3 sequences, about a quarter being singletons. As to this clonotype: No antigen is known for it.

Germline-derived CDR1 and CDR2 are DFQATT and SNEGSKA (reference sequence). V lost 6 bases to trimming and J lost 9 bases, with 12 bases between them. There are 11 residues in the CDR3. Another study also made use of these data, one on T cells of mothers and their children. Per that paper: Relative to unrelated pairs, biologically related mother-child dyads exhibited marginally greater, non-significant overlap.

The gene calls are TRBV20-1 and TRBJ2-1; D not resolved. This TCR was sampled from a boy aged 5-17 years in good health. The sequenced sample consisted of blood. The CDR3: CSARRLSEQFF. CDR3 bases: TGCAGTGCGCGTCGGTTGAGTGAGCAGTTCTTC.